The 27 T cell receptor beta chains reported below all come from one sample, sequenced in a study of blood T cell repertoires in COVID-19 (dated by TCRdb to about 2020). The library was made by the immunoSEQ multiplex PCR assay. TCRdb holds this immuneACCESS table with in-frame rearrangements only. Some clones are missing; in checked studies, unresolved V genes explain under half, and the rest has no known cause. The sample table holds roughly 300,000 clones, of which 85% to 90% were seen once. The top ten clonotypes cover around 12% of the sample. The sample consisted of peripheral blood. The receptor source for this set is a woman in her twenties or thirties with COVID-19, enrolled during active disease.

CDR3: CASSVGQGSYEQYF. The CDR3 DNA sequence: TGCGCCAGCAGCGTCGGACAGGGAAGCTACGAGCAGTACTTC. The genes are TRBV5-1 and TRBJ2-7, with TRBD1 matching over 8 bases. V shed 4 bases, J shed 3 bases, and the junction held 6 bases outside the gene matches. The CDR3 consists of 14 residues. Germline V gives CDR1 SGHRS, CDR2 YFSETQ. The full variable domain, completed using reference TRBV5-1 and TRBJ2-7, is KAGVTQTPRYLIKTRGQQVTLSCSPISGHRSVSWYQQTPGQGLQFLFEYFSETQRNKGNFPGRFSGRQFSNSRSEMNVSTLELGDSALYLCASSVGQGSYEQYFGPGTRLTVT.

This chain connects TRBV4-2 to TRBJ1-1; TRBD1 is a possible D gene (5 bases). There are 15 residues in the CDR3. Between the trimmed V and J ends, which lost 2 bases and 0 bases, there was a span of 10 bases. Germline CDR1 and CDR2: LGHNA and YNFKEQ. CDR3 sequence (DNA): TGTGCCAGCAGCCAAAAGGGCAGGGTGAACACTGAAGCTTTCTTT. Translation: CASSQKGRVNTEAFF.

The CDR3 region is CAWKSFQGSNSPLHF. Here the CDR3 DNA reads TGTGCCTGGAAGTCTTTTCAGGGGTCTAATTCACCCCTCCACTTT. The rearrangement joins TRBV30 to TRBJ1-6; perhaps TRBD1 as D (6 bases). V was shortened by 4 bases and J by 6 bases, with 16 bases between the two germline ends. Germline values: CDR1 GTSNPN, CDR2 SVGIG (reference sequence). The CDR3 sequence is 15 residues long.

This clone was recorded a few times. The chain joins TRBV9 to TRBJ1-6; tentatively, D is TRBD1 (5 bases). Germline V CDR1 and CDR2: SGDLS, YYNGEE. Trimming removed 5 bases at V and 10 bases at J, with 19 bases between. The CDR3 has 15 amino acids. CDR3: CASSFLSTGDSPLHF. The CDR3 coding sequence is TGTGCCAGCAGTTTCCTTTCGACGGGGGACTCACCCCTCCACTTT.

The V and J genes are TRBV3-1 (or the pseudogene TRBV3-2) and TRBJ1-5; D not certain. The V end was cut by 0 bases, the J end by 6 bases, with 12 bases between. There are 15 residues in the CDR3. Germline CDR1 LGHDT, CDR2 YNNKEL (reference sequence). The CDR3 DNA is TGTGCCAGCAGCCAAGATGGACTTTTAGTTCAGCCCCAGCATTTT. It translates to CASSQDGLLVQPQHF.

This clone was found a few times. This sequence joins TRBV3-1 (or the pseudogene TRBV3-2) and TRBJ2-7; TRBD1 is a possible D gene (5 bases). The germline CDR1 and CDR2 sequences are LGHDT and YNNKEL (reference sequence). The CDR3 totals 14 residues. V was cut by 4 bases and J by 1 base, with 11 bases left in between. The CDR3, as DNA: TGTGCCAGCAGCCTAGGACAAGCGTCCTACGAGCAGTACTTC. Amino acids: CASSLGQASYEQYF.

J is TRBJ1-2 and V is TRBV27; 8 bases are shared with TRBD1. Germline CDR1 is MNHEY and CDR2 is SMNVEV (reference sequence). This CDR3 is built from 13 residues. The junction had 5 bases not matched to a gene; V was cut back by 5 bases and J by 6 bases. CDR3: CASSPTGGNGYTF. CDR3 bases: TGTGCCAGCAGTCCAACAGGGGGAAATGGCTACACCTTC.

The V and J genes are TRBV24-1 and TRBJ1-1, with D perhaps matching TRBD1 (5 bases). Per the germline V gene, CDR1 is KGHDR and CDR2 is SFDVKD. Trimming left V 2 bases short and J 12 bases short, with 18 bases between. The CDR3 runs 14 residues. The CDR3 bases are TGTGCCACCAGTGATTCGGCAGGGAAAAGGACGACTTTCTTT. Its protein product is CATSDSAGKRTTFF.

The CDR3 nucleotides read TGTGCCAGTAGTAGCGGGACAGGGAACACTGAAGCTTTCTTT. It codes for CASSSGTGNTEAFF. The V gene is TRBV19, the J gene TRBJ1-1; TRBD1 matches at 8 bases. Germline CDR1 is LNHDA and CDR2 is SQIVND (reference sequence). This CDR3 is built from 14 residues. V shed 4 bases and J 1 base; nucleotides not matched to a gene: 2. Supplemented by reference TRBV19 and TRBJ1-1, the full variable domain reads DGGITQSPKYLFRKEGQNVTLSCEQNLNHDAMYWYRQDPGQGLRLIYYSQIVNDFQKGDIAEGYSVSREKKESFPLTVTSAQKNPTAFYLCASSSGTGNTEAFFGQGTRLTVV.

The CDR3 spells CAPTCGQYF. CDR3 bases: TGTGCCCCGACCTGCGGGCAGTACTTC. The rearrangement links TRBV27 to TRBJ2-7; D ambiguous. Deletions cut 11 bases from V and 9 bases from J, with 11 bases between. CDR1 is MNHEY and CDR2 is SMNVEV in the germline V gene (reference sequence). This CDR3 is built from 9 residues.

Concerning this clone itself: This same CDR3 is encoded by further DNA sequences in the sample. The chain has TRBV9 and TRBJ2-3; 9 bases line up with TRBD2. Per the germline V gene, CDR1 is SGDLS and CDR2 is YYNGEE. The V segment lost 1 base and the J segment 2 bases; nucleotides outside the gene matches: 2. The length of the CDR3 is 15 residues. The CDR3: CASSVSGGFTDTQYF. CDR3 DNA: TGTGCCAGCAGCGTAAGCGGGGGGTTCACAGATACGCAGTATTTT.

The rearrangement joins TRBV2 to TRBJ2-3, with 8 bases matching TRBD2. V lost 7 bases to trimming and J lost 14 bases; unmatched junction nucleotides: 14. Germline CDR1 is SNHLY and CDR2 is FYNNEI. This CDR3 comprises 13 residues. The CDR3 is CASKGTRLIGRYF. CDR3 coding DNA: TGTGCCAGCAAAGGGACTAGGCTCATAGGCCGGTATTTT.

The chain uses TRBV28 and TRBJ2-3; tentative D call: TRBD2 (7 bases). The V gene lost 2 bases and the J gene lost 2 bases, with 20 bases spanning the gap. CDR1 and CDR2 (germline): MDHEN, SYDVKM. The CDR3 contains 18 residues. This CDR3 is CASSLRSPGGHITDTQYF. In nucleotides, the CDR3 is TGTGCCAGCAGTTTACGTTCCCCCGGGGGGCACATCACAGATACGCAGTATTTT.

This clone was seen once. Written as DNA, the CDR3 is TGTGCCAGCGTACAGGGGAACACTGAAGCTTTCTTT. It codes for CASVQGNTEAFF. V usage is TRBV19 and J usage is TRBJ1-1; perhaps TRBD1 as D (6 bases). The germline V gene has CDR1 LNHDA and CDR2 SQIVND (reference sequence). Trimming took 9 bases from V and 1 from J, leaving 9 bases between them. This CDR3 is 12 amino acids long.

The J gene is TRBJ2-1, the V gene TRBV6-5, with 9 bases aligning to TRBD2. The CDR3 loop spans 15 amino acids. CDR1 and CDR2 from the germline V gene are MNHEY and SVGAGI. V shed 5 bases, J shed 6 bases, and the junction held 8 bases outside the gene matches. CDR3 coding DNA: TGTGCCAGCAGTAGGATCGGGACTAGCCTCAATGAGCAGTTCTTC. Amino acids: CASSRIGTSLNEQFF.

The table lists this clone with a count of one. The CDR3 here is CASNRLGDTEAFF. The DNA of the CDR3 is TGTGCCAGCAACCGATTAGGGGACACTGAAGCTTTCTTT. The rearrangement uses TRBV6-5 and TRBJ1-1; TRBD1 might be the D (5 bases). The CDR3 totals 13 residues. The V gene lost 7 bases and the J gene lost 3 bases, with 12 bases spanning the gap. CDR1 is MNHEY, CDR2 SVGAGI, per germline.

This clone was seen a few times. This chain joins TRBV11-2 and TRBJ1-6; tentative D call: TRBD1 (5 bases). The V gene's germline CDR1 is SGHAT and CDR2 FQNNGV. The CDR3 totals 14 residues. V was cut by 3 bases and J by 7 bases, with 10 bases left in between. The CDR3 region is CASSLTKGNSPLHF. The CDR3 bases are TGTGCCAGCAGCTTGACGAAGGGGAATTCACCCCTCCACTTT.

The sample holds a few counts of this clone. Here the CDR3 reads CASSPTSGEYNEQFF. The CDR3 bases are TGCGCCAGCAGTCCCACTAGCGGGGAGTACAATGAGCAGTTCTTC. The chain uses TRBV10-2 and TRBJ2-1; 10 nucleotides match TRBD2. Losses at the gene ends were 5 bases for V and 4 bases for J; bases not matched to a gene: 5. Germline V gives CDR1 WSHSY, CDR2 SAAADI. The CDR3 is 15 residues long.

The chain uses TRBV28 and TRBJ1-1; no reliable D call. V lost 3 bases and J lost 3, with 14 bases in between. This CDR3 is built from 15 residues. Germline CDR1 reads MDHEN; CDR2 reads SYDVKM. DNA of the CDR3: TGTGCCAGCAGTTTGGTCGCGGGGTTGGACACTGAAGCTTTCTTT. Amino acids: CASSLVAGLDTEAFF. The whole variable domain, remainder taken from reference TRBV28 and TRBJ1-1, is DVKVTQSSRYLVKRTGEKVFLECVQDMDHENMFWYRQDPGLGLRLIYFSYDVKMKEKGDIPEGYSVSREKKERFSLILESASTNQTSMYLCASSLVAGLDTEAFFGQGTRLTVV.

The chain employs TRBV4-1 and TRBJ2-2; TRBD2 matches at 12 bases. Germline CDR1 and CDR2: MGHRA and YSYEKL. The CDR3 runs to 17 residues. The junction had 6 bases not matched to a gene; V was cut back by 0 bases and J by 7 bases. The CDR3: CASSQDASGGAGGELFF. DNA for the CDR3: TGCGCCAGCAGCCAAGATGCTAGCGGGGGGGCTGGCGGGGAGCTGTTTTTT.

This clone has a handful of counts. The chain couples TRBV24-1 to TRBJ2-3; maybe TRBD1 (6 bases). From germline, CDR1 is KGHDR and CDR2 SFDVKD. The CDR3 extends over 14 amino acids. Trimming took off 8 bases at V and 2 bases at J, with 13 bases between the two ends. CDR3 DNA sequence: TGTGCCACCACCCAGACAGGAAACACAGATACGCAGTATTTT. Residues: CATTQTGNTDTQYF.

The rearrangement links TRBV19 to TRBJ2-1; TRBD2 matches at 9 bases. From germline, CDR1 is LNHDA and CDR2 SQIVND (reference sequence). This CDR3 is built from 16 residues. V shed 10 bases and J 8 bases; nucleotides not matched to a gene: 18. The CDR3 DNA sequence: TGTGCCACCTCACCCTGGGGCGGGGGGGCCAGGGATGAGCAGTTCTTC. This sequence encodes CATSPWGGGARDEQFF.

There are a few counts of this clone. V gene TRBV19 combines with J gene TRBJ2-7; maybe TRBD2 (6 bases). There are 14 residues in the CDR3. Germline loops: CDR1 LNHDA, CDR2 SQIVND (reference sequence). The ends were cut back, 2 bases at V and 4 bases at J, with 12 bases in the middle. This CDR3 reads CASSISSGTYEQYF. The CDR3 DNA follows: TGTGCCAGTAGTATAAGCTCCGGGACTTACGAGCAGTACTTC.

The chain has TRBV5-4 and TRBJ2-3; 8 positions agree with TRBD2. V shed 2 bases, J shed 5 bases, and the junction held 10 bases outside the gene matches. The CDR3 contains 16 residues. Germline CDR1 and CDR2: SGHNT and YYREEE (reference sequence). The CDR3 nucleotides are TGTGCCAGCAGCTTCCCCGGGGGGGCTTCGGAAGATACGCAGTATTTT. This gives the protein CASSFPGGASEDTQYF.

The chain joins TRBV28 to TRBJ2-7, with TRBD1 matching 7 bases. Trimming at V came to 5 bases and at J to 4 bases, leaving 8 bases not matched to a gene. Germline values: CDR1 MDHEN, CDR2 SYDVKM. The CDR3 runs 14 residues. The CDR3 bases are TGTGCCAGCAGTGTGGGGACAGCTCTATACGAGCAGTACTTC. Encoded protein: CASSVGTALYEQYF.

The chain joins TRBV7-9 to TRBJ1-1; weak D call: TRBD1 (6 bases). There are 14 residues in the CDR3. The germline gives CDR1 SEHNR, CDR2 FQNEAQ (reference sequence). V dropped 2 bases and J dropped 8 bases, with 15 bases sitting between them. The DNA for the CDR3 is TGTGCCAGCAGCTTACCTCGGACAGAACCCGAAGCTTTCTTT. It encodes CASSLPRTEPEAFF.

In nucleotides, the CDR3 is TGTGCCATCAGTCCAGTAATGAACACTGAAGCTTTCTTT. It is translated as CAISPVMNTEAFF. The V call is TRBV10-3, the J call TRBJ1-1; D not resolved. Germline loops: CDR1 ENHRY, CDR2 SYGVKD. Trimming took 5 bases from V and 0 from J, leaving 7 bases between them. The CDR3 has 13 residues.